Listed here are 23 T cell receptor beta chains from one sample, sequenced in a study of identical twins' blood T cells. TCRdb analysed the 5' RACE reads with MiXCR anew, one entry per CDR3 protein. Of a few hundred thousand distinct CDR3 sequences detected, roughly 28% appear once; the ten largest clones hold roughly 5.5%. The sequenced sample consisted of PBMCs. Receptors were obtained from a woman aged 18 to 55 in good health.

This clonotype showed up just a few times. This chain uses TRBV29-1 with TRBJ2-1; no definite D call. This CDR3 is 10 amino acids long. V lost 5 bases to trimming and J lost 11 bases, with 10 bases between them. Germline V gene sequence: CDR1 SQVTM, CDR2 ANQGSEA. CDR3 coding DNA: TGCAGCGTTCACCGGGCAAAGCAGTTCTTC. It is translated as CSVHRAKQFF.

The J gene is TRBJ1-1, the V gene TRBV18, with TRBD1 as a possible D gene (6 bases). V lost 2 bases and J lost 7, with 14 bases in between. The CDR3 has 14 amino acids. Per germline, CDR1 KGHSH and CDR2 LQKENI. The CDR3 DNA follows: TGTGCCAGCTCACCATTACGGGGGGGCGGTGAAGCTTTCTTT. It encodes CASSPLRGGGEAFF.

In this sample, this clonotype turned up a few times. The chain employs TRBV19 and TRBJ1-1; D gene uncertain. This CDR3 spans 13 amino acids. Trimming took 3 bases from V and 1 from J, leaving 6 bases between them. Germline CDR1 reads LNHDA; CDR2 reads SQIVND (reference sequence). CDR3 in amino acids: CASSINRNTEAFF. CDR3 nucleotide sequence: TGTGCCAGTAGTATTAACAGGAACACTGAAGCTTTCTTT. The whole variable domain, remainder taken from reference TRBV19 and TRBJ1-1, is DGGITQSPKYLFRKEGQNVTLSCEQNLNHDAMYWYRQDPGQGLRLIYYSQIVNDFQKGDIAEGYSVSREKKESFPLTVTSAQKNPTAFYLCASSINRNTEAFFGQGTRLTVV.

This clonotype was detected a few times. This sequence joins TRBV29-1 and TRBJ2-3; 9 bases are shared with TRBD2. Germline loops: CDR1 SQVTM, CDR2 ANQGSEA. With 7 bases clipped from V and 0 bases from J, the junction kept 2 bases outside the gene matches. The CDR3 length is 13 residues. The CDR3 DNA sequence: TGCAGCGCTAGCGGGGAGAGCACAGATACGCAGTATTTT. Translated: CSASGESTDTQYF.

This clonotype was recorded a few times. CDR3 loop: CASSVTGNNEKLFF. CDR3 bases: TGTGCCAGTAGTGTGACGGGAAATAATGAAAAACTGTTTTTT. V usage is TRBV19 and J usage is TRBJ1-4; D unclear. V gave up 5 bases and J gave up 4 bases, with 11 bases separating them. Germline lookup yields CDR1 LNHDA and CDR2 SQIVND (reference sequence). This CDR3 has 14 amino acids.

This clonotype showed up just a few times. The V gene is TRBV7-9, the J gene TRBJ1-4, with no clear D. This CDR3 has 14 residues. With 5 bases removed from V and 6 bases from J, the gap between germline ends came to 13 bases. Germline loops: CDR1 SEHNR, CDR2 FQNEAQ (reference sequence). The CDR3 nucleotides are TGTGCCAGCAGCCTCAGCGGGGATCATGAAAAACTGTTTTTT. Amino acid sequence: CASSLSGDHEKLFF.

About this clonotype: The junction shows a germline mismatch at one end, possibly a read error. The chain joins TRBV5-6 to TRBJ2-5; D gene uncertain. Per the germline V gene, CDR1 is SGHDT and CDR2 is YYEEEE. This CDR3 region has 11 residues. This CDR3 reads CASSSYGPVHF. DNA for the CDR3: TGTGCCAGCAGCTCTTACGGACCAGTGCACTTC.

The table lists this clonotype with a few counts. The chain is built from TRBV30 and TRBJ2-3; D gene unclear. The V gene's germline CDR1 is GTSNPN and CDR2 SVGIG (reference sequence). The length of the CDR3 is 12 residues. With 0 bases removed from V and 6 bases from J, the gap between germline ends came to 7 bases. CDR3 nucleotides: TGTGCCTGGAGTGTGTTAGTTGATACGCAGTATTTT. It yields the protein CAWSVLVDTQYF.

This clonotype has just a few counts. A much larger clone differs by one base, so this may be a read error. The gene calls are TRBV24-1 and TRBJ2-1, with a weak D call TRBD2 (6 bases). The CDR3 loop spans 15 amino acids. Germline CDR1 reads KGHDR; CDR2 reads SFDVKD. The CDR3 loop reads CAASDGGGSYNEQFF. In DNA form, the CDR3 reads TGTGCCGCCAGTGATGGGGGAGGCTCCTACAATGAGCAGTTCTTC.

This clonotype was seen repeatedly, ten times or more. The chain employs TRBV12-3 or TRBV12-4 and TRBJ1-3; D is unresolved. Trimming shortened V by 5 bases and J by 3 bases, and 8 bases separated the two germline ends. This CDR3 is built from 13 residues. CDR3: CASSMSIGNTIYF. CDR3 nucleotides: TGTGCCAGCAGTATGTCCATTGGAAACACCATATATTTT.

This clonotype came up a few times. This chain uses TRBV10-2 with TRBJ2-7, with 7 bases matching TRBD1. In germline, CDR1 is WSHSY, CDR2 SAAADI. J lost 7 bases, V lost 5 bases, and 11 bases had no gene match. The CDR3 loop spans 14 amino acids. The CDR3 loop reads CASSIPDRRLEQYF. CDR3 in DNA: TGCGCCAGCAGTATACCGGACAGGAGACTTGAGCAGTACTTC.

The V call is TRBV30, the J call TRBJ1-5; D is ambiguous. V dropped 0 bases and J dropped 1 base, with 13 bases sitting between them. The CDR3 loop spans 16 amino acids. Looked up from germline, CDR1 is GTSNPN and CDR2 is SVGIG (reference sequence). The chain's CDR3 is CAWSVRGALSNQPQHF. CDR3 nucleotides: TGTGCCTGGAGTGTACGAGGAGCGCTGAGCAATCAGCCCCAGCATTTT.

The rearrangement links TRBV29-1 to TRBJ1-2, with 7 bases that match TRBD1. Germline CDR1 reads SQVTM; CDR2 reads ANQGSEA. V lost 6 bases to trimming and J lost 8 bases; unmatched junction nucleotides: 12. CDR3 length: 13 residues. The CDR3 region has the DNA TGCAGCGTGGGGGACAGTATGGGGAACGGCTACACCTTC. Residues: CSVGDSMGNGYTF.

This clonotype showed up just a few times. The chain joins TRBV7-2 to TRBJ1-5, with 8 bases matching TRBD1. The CDR3 sequence is 14 residues long. Trimming at V came to 5 bases and at J to 4 bases, leaving 4 bases not matched to a gene. In germline, CDR1 is SGHTA, CDR2 FQGNSA. The CDR3 is CASSRTGSNQPQHF. The CDR3, as DNA: TGTGCCAGCAGCCGGACAGGGTCTAATCAGCCCCAGCATTTT.

The chain combines TRBV5-1 with TRBJ2-3; the D call may be TRBD1 or TRBD2 (5 bases each). CDR3 length: 16 residues. V shed 1 base and J shed 5 bases, with 17 bases lying between them. Germline V gene data show CDR1 as SGHRS and CDR2 as YFSETQ. The CDR3 reads CASSLSTGGRGDTQYF. CDR3 in DNA: TGCGCCAGCAGCTTGTCTACCGGAGGAAGGGGAGATACGCAGTATTTT.

This sequence joins TRBV28 and TRBJ1-2; tentative D call: TRBD1 (5 bases). V was cut by 5 bases and J by 5 bases, with 12 bases left in between. Germline V gene sequence: CDR1 MDHEN, CDR2 SYDVKM. The CDR3 runs 13 residues. CDR3 bases: TGTGCCAGCAGTGAGACACGACAGTATGGCTACACCTTC. Protein product: CASSETRQYGYTF.

The gene calls are TRBV29-1 and TRBJ2-1; 7 bases fit TRBD1. Germline assignment: CDR1 SQVTM and CDR2 ANQGSEA. The length of the CDR3 is 12 residues. V shed 6 bases, J shed 7 bases, and the junction held 6 bases outside the gene matches. CDR3 loop: CSVDREGNEQFF. The CDR3 region has the DNA TGCAGCGTCGACAGGGAAGGGAATGAGCAGTTCTTC.

Turning to this clonotype: With a much larger clone just one base away, this may be a read error. The V gene is TRBV6-5, the J gene TRBJ2-1; 9 nucleotides line up with TRBD2. The CDR3 is 15 residues long. After removal of 10 bases from V and 9 bases from J, the junction contained 16 bases not matched to a gene. CDR1 is MNHEY and CDR2 is SVGAGI in the germline V gene. The CDR3 here is CAIRRASGINGEQFF. The DNA of the CDR3 is TGTGCCATTCGACGAGCTAGCGGGATTAATGGTGAGCAGTTCTTC.

This clonotype was recorded many times. V is TRBV29-1 and J is TRBJ1-1, with D tentatively TRBD1 (5 bases). The CDR3 totals 12 residues. Germline CDR1 reads SQVTM; CDR2 reads ANQGSEA. CDR3 loop: CSARRGRDEAFF. The CDR3, as DNA: TGCAGTGCGCGTAGGGGTAGAGATGAAGCTTTCTTT.

The table lists this clonotype with a few counts. V gene TRBV20-1 combines with J gene TRBJ1-3; 8 nucleotides match TRBD1. CDR3 size: 14 residues. CDR1 is DFQATT and CDR2 is SNEGSKA in the germline V gene (reference sequence). The V and J ends lost 0 bases and 6 bases, in that order; junction bases with no gene match: 4. The CDR3 loop reads CSARDRTGINTIYF. CDR3 in DNA: TGCAGTGCTAGAGATAGGACAGGGATAAACACCATATATTTT.

V gene TRBV20-1 combines with J gene TRBJ1-3; no definite D call. V shed 0 bases and J shed 4 bases, with 10 bases lying between them. CDR1 DFQATT and CDR2 SNEGSKA come from the germline V gene (reference sequence). CDR3 length: 14 residues. The CDR3 sequence: CSARDPLVGNTIYF. The DNA for the CDR3 is TGCAGTGCTAGAGATCCCCTGGTGGGAAACACCATATATTTT.

This chain joins TRBV5-1 and TRBJ2-4; D is perhaps TRBD1 (5 bases). Germline CDR1 reads SGHRS; CDR2 reads YFSETQ. This CDR3 has 13 amino acids. With 6 bases removed from V and 6 bases from J, the gap between germline ends came to 13 bases. The CDR3 spells CASTQGAGNIQYF. CDR3 DNA sequence: TGCGCCAGCACCCAGGGTGCCGGAAACATTCAGTACTTC.

This clonotype was picked up a small number of times. The rearrangement uses TRBV20-1 and TRBJ1-6; D is uncertain. The ends were cut back, 4 bases at V and 0 bases at J, with 7 bases in the middle. This CDR3 contains 14 residues. The germline gives CDR1 DFQATT, CDR2 SNEGSKA (reference sequence). The CDR3 DNA reads as TGCAGTGCTACGCCGAGCTCCTATAATTCACCCCTCCACTTT. Translating gives CSATPSSYNSPLHF.